Detailed here is one T cell receptor (beta chain). The antigen remains unidentified. Here immunoSEQ multiplex PCR was the method, and the copy in TCRdb shows in-frame clones only, minus some. This sample has roughly 31,000 clones; around three quarters occur once, and the top ten carry roughly 4%. No patient escaped relapse after autologous stem cell transplantation, and brentuximab vedotin exposure varied. Best responses fell into complete response, partial response or progressive disease. This entry is derived from a study of PD-1 blockade in classical Hodgkin lymphoma. Background on the study: Patients had nivolumab dosed at 3 mg/kg, delivered intravenously every 2 weeks. Study observations and caveats: Patients starting nivolumab less than 1 year after ASCT had lower diversity and were excluded from later analyses. Relative to healthy donors, newly diagnosed patients reportedly had lower baseline TCR diversity, which was reported as lower still in relapsed/refractory patients.

The V gene's germline CDR1 is LNHDA and CDR2 SQIVND (reference sequence). The germline V and J ends were trimmed by 6 bases and 0 bases, with 3 bases remaining between them. The CDR3 covers 12 residues. The sequences come from peripheral blood mononuclear cells (PBMCs), collected before the second cycle of nivolumab. This clonotype originated in a human donor with classical Hodgkin lymphoma. The rearrangement joins TRBV19 to TRBJ1-5; the D is unclear. The CDR3 region is CASRFSNQPQHF. CDR3 DNA: TGTGCCAGTAGGTTTAGCAATCAGCCCCAGCATTTT.